The rows below give T cell receptor beta chains drawn from one sample of a study of T cell changes during pregnancy in multiple sclerosis. TCRdb keeps only in-frame clones here, not all; method: immunoSEQ multiplex PCR. Of approximately 40,000 clones in the sample, about 91% were seen once. The starting material was CD8+ T cells from peripheral blood mononuclear cells, obtained after pregnancy. The receptor source for this set is a female donor with multiple sclerosis, enrolled in a pregnancy study. CDR3s include the opening cysteine and the closing phenylalanine or tryptophan. A D gene is named only where the DNA matches it firmly. Clone size, where shown, is once, few, many, or a class for clones that have expanded.

j_gene | abundance | d_gene | v_gene | CDR3aa | CDR3nt
TRBJ2-3 | . | TRBD1 | TRBV18 | CASSPPAQGADTQYF | TGTGCCAGCTCACCACCGGCTCAGGGGGCGGATACGCAGTATTTT
TRBJ1-5 | . | . | TRBV7-8 | CASSQTAQPQHF | TGTGCCAGCAGCCAGACAGCTCAGCCCCAGCATTTT
TRBJ2-1 | . | TRBD2 | TRBV7-9 | CASSLGGLWNEQFF | TGTGCCAGCAGCTTAGGGGGACTATGGAATGAGCAGTTCTTC
TRBJ2-7 | . | TRBD1 | TRBV27 | CASSDRTGVGYEQYF | TGTGCCAGCAGTGACAGGACAGGGGTTGGCTACGAGCAGTACTTC
TRBJ2-3 | . | TRBD1 | TRBV6-1 | CASTRGAGGPDTQYF | TGTGCCAGCACCCGAGGCGCAGGGGGCCCAGATACGCAGTATTTT
TRBJ2-3 | . | . | TRBV9 | CASSVGKAADTQYF | TGTGCCAGCAGCGTAGGAAAAGCCGCAGATACGCAGTATTTT
TRBJ2-1 | . | . | TRBV9 | CASSVALASYNEQFF | TGTGCCAGCAGCGTAGCACTAGCTTCCTACAATGAGCAGTTCTTC
TRBJ2-6 | . | . | TRBV9 | CASSEHGQPWANVLTF | TGTGCCAGCAGCGAGCATGGACAGCCCTGGGCCAACGTCCTGACTTTC
TRBJ2-3 | once | . | TRBV4-1 | CASSPDGDTQYF | TGCGCCAGCAGCCCCGACGGGGATACGCAGTATTTT
TRBJ2-1 | once | . | TRBV12-5 | CASGPGNGFSSYNEQFF | TGTGCTAGTGGTCCTGGTAACGGGTTTAGCTCCTACAATGAGCAGTTCTTC
TRBJ2-1 | . | TRBD1 | TRBV5-6 | CASSSGTGREFF | TGTGCCAGCAGCTCCGGGACAGGGCGGGAGTTCTTC
TRBJ2-2 | . | . | TRBV21-1 | CASSKPGQGTLPAPKPNTGELFF | TGTGCCAGCAGCAAACCGGGACAGGGGACACTTCCGGCCCCGAAGCCGAACACCGGGGAGCTGTTTTTT
TRBJ2-2 | . | . | TRBV4-1 | CASSPRDQGTGELFF | TGCGCCAGCAGCCCCCGGGACCAGGGGACCGGGGAGCTGTTTTTT
TRBJ2-7 | once | . | TRBV7-2 | CASSFGFRVSPSYEQYF | TGTGCCAGCAGCTTCGGTTTCCGGGTTTCCCCTTCCTACGAGCAGTACTTC
TRBJ1-1 | . | . | TRBV27 | CASSLSRDTEAFF | TGTGCCAGCAGTCTTTCCAGGGACACTGAAGCTTTCTTT
TRBJ2-3 | . | . | TRBV27 | CASSPQSGLTDTQYF | TGTGCCAGCAGTCCTCAGAGCGGACTCACAGATACGCAGTATTTT
TRBJ1-1 | . | . | TRBV27 | CASSLSANTEAFF | TGTGCCAGCAGTTTAAGCGCTAACACTGAAGCTTTCTTT
TRBJ2-5 | . | . | TRBV11-2 | CASSLRQTSRETQYF | TGTGCCAGCAGCCTCCGACAGACGTCCCGAGAGACCCAGTACTTC
TRBJ2-7 | . | . | TRBV11-2 | CASSFRVFDEQYF | TGTGCCAGCAGCTTTCGGGTTTTCGACGAGCAGTACTTC
TRBJ2-1 | . | . | TRBV7-6 | CASSLEGTAGVYNEQFF | TGTGCCAGCAGCTTAGAGGGGACAGCGGGAGTCTACAATGAGCAGTTCTTC
TRBJ2-7 | . | TRBD1 | TRBV28 | CASSSRDRGYEQYF | TGTGCCAGCAGCAGCCGGGACAGGGGTTACGAGCAGTACTTC
TRBJ2-1 | . | . | TRBV19 | CATRGTSGNEQFF | TGTGCCACAAGGGGGACCTCCGGGAATGAGCAGTTCTTC
TRBJ1-2 | many | . | TRBV7-3 | CASSLTGGSADGYTF | TGTGCCAGCAGCTTAACGGGGGGGTCCGCAGATGGCTACACCTTC
TRBJ2-2 | . | . | TRBV4-2 | CASSQEGQYAANTGELFF | TGTGCCAGCAGCCAGGAGGGGCAGTACGCCGCGAACACCGGGGAGCTGTTTTTT
TRBJ2-3 | . | . | TRBV5-1 | CASSLDRFYTQYF | TGCGCCAGCAGCTTGGACAGATTCTATACGCAGTATTTT
TRBJ2-7 | . | . | TRBV6-1 | CASSEIGNIGRDEQYF | TGTGCCAGCAGTGAAATAGGAAACATCGGGAGAGACGAGCAGTACTTC
TRBJ2-1 | . | . | TRBV19 | CASSTKTAYNEQFF | TGTGCCAGTAGCACTAAGACAGCCTACAATGAGCAGTTCTTC
TRBJ2-3 | . | . | TRBV9 | CASSLRTDTQYF | TGTGCCAGCTCCCTCCGCACAGATACGCAGTATTTT
TRBJ1-6 | . | . | TRBV14 | CASSQVGGINSPLHF | TGTGCCAGCAGCCAAGTTGGAGGGATCAATTCACCCCTCCACTTT
TRBJ2-7 | . | . | TRBV27 | CASSLSSGGLEQYF | TGTGCCAGCAGTTTATCTAGCGGTGGGTTGGAGCAGTACTTC
TRBJ2-3 | . | . | TRBV5-1 | CASSFVDSLSDTQYF | TGCGCCAGCAGCTTCGTGGACAGTTTGTCAGATACGCAGTATTTT
TRBJ2-7 | . | . | TRBV6-1 | CASLPGGRYEQYF | TGTGCCAGCCTCCCGGGGGGCCGCTACGAGCAGTACTTC
TRBJ2-7 | large | TRBD2 | TRBV6-1 | CASSERAGESYEQYF | TGTGCCAGCAGTGAGAGAGCGGGGGAGTCCTACGAGCAGTACTTC
TRBJ1-1 | . | . | TRBV7-6 | CASSPSGEGGFPEAFF | TGTGCCAGCAGCCCCTCCGGGGAAGGTGGGTTCCCTGAAGCTTTCTTT
TRBJ2-1 | . | . | TRBV4-2 | CASSQGATLDAHNEQFF | TGTGCCAGCAGCCAGGGGGCGACTCTTGATGCACACAATGAGCAGTTCTTC
TRBJ1-1 | . | . | TRBV6-5 | CASSYSQLSEAFF | TGTGCCAGCAGTTACTCCCAACTAAGTGAAGCTTTCTTT
TRBJ2-3 | . | TRBD2 | TRBV6-1 | CASSEEAGVDTQYF | TGTGCCAGCAGTGAAGAAGCGGGGGTGGATACGCAGTATTTT
TRBJ2-3 | . | TRBD2 | TRBV6-5 | CASSYVAGADTQYF | TGTGCCAGCAGTTACGTAGCGGGGGCAGATACGCAGTATTTT
TRBJ2-5 | medium-sized | . | TRBV28 | CASSFNPAEGGETQYF | TGTGCCAGCAGTTTTAATCCGGCGGAGGGTGGGGAGACCCAGTACTTC
TRBJ1-6 | . | TRBD1 | TRBV5-4 | CASSLPLADRGNSPLHF | TGTGCCAGCAGCCTTCCCCTAGCCGACAGGGGGAATTCACCCCTCCACTTT
TRBJ1-1 | . | TRBD1 | TRBV5-5 | CASSPGTGNTEAFF | TGTGCCAGCAGCCCCGGGACAGGGAACACTGAAGCTTTCTTT
TRBJ1-1 | . | . | TRBV9 | CASSGWSSEAFF | TGTGCCAGCAGCGGCTGGAGTTCCGAAGCTTTCTTT
TRBJ2-7 | . | TRBD1 | TRBV5-5 | CASSSDREYYEQYF | TGTGCCAGCAGCTCTGACAGGGAGTACTACGAGCAGTACTTC
TRBJ2-3 | . | . | TRBV27 | CASRGLFTDTQYF | TGTGCCAGCAGGGGACTCTTCACAGATACGCAGTATTTT
TRBJ1-2 | . | TRBD1 | TRBV5-6 | CASSPLGTGEVNYGYTF | TGTGCCAGCAGCCCGCTAGGGACAGGGGAGGTTAACTATGGCTACACCTTC
TRBJ2-1 | once | TRBD2 | TRBV7-9 | CASSFRGGPYNEQFF | TGTGCCAGCAGCTTCCGGGGGGGACCCTACAATGAGCAGTTCTTC
TRBJ2-7 | . | . | TRBV13 | CASSLGQSSYEQYF | TGTGCCAGCAGCTTAGGACAGAGCTCCTACGAGCAGTACTTC
TRBJ2-1 | . | TRBD1 | TRBV5-5 | CASSLRTGYEQFF | TGTGCCAGCAGCTTGCGGACAGGGTATGAGCAGTTCTTC